A selection of T cell receptor beta chains follows, all from one sample in a study of T cells in Graves' hyperthyroidism and ophthalmopathy. TCRdb re-derived calls from the multiplex PCR reads in MiXCR, one entry per CDR3 protein. The sample includes approximately 620,000 distinct CDR3 sequences, 15% to 20% of them seen just once. Sequenced input: blood. The receptors shown here come from a middle-aged woman with Graves' ophthalmopathy. The CDR3 runs from the conserved cysteine through the conserved F or W. D genes are given only for firm matches. Clone size is stated in some rows and not others, as once, few, many or a class when expanded.

d_gene | j_gene | abundance | v_gene | len | CDR3nt | CDR3aa
- | TRBJ2-7 | many | TRBV10-2 | 13 | TGCGCCAGCAGTGGCCCGGGGGTCAACGAGCAGTACTTC | CASSGPGVNEQYF
TRBD2 | TRBJ2-3 | many | TRBV11-2 | 15 | TGTGCCAGCAGCTTGCGGGGGGCGGATTTGCATACGCAGTATTTT | CASSLRGADLHTQYF
TRBD2 | TRBJ2-1 | few | TRBV10-2 | 17 | TGCGCCAGCAGTGAGCCGGGACTAGCGGGAGAAGGGAATGAGCAGTTCTTC | CASSEPGLAGEGNEQFF
- | TRBJ2-3 | many | TRBV5-1 | 14 | TGCGCCAGCTCTGGACAGGGAGGGAAGGATACGCAGTATTTT | CASSGQGGKDTQYF
- | TRBJ2-5 | many | TRBV20-1 | 12 | TGCAGTGCTCAGGACCGAGGAGAGACCCAGTACTTC | CSAQDRGETQYF
TRBD2 | TRBJ2-1 | - | TRBV20-1 | 14 | TGCAGTGCTAGCGGGGGGGCTTCCCACAATGAGCAGTTCTTC | CSASGGASHNEQFF
- | TRBJ2-7 | few | TRBV3-1 | 13 | TGTGCCAGCAGCCAAGATATGGACTACGAGCAGTACTTC | CASSQDMDYEQYF
- | TRBJ1-4 | - | TRBV10-3 | 19 | TGTGCCATCAGTGAGAGCCGGGATCCCCTCCCCGGGGCTAATGAAAAACTGTTTTTT | CAISESRDPLPGANEKLFF
- | TRBJ2-1 | few | TRBV4-1 | 15 | TGCGCCAGCAGCCAAGTGGGGCTACAGAACAATGAGCAGTTCTTC | CASSQVGLQNNEQFF
TRBD1 | TRBJ1-4 | - | TRBV3-1 | 16 | TGTGCCAGCAGCCCGTACAGGGGGCGAGGGCATGAAAAACTGTTTTTT | CASSPYRGRGHEKLFF
TRBD2 | TRBJ2-3 | - | TRBV20-1 | 15 | TGCAGTGTCTACGGGGGGGCGGGACGCACAGATACGCAGTATTTT | CSVYGGAGRTDTQYF
TRBD2 | TRBJ2-7 | many | TRBV2 | 15 | TGTGCCAGCAGTGAAGAGGGACTAGCTCCCTACGAGCAGTACTTC | CASSEEGLAPYEQYF
TRBD2 | TRBJ2-3 | many | TRBV20-1 | 15 | TGCAGTGCTCCGGGACTAGCGGGAGTGGTAGATACGCAGTATTTT | CSAPGLAGVVDTQYF
- | TRBJ1-6 | few | TRBV5-5 | 15 | TGTGCCAGCAGCTTGGTGGCCAGCCCTAATTCACCCCTCCACTTT | CASSLVASPNSPLHF
- | TRBJ1-3 | few | TRBV12-3/TRBV12-4 | 15 | TGTGCCAGCAGTCCTGCACAGGGCTCTGGAAACACCATATATTTT | CASSPAQGSGNTIYF
TRBD2 | TRBJ2-5 | - | TRBV11-2 | 17 | TGTGCCAGCAGCTTAGAATACGCGGGAGGGAACAGGGTGACCCAGTACTTC | CASSLEYAGGNRVTQYF
TRBD2 | TRBJ2-4 | many | TRBV2 | 13 | TGTGCCAGCACTGGTCTAGCGGGAAACATTCAGTACTTC | CASTGLAGNIQYF
TRBD1 | TRBJ2-1 | many | TRBV28 | 14 | TGTGCCAGCAGTTCGCCAGCAGGGGGCAATGAGCAGTTCTTC | CASSSPAGGNEQFF
- | TRBJ1-5 | many | TRBV2 | 14 | TGTGCCAGCAACCTAGGACAGAACAATCAGCCCCAGCATTTT | CASNLGQNNQPQHF
- | TRBJ2-5 | many | TRBV11-2 | 14 | TGTGCCAGCAGCCCCGATGGGTACCAAGAGACCCAGTACTTC | CASSPDGYQETQYF
TRBD2 | TRBJ2-2 | - | TRBV9 | 15 | TGTGCCAGCGGAAGAGCGGGGGGGCTATCCGGGGAGCTGTTTTTT | CASGRAGGLSGELFF
- | TRBJ2-6 | - | TRBV2 | 14 | TGTGCCAGCAGGGAAGGACAGTTTTCGGACGTCCTGACTTTC | CASREGQFSDVLTF
- | TRBJ2-2 | - | TRBV18 | 15 | TGTGCCAGCTCACCATCCGAGCCGGTAACCGGGGAGCTGTTTTTT | CASSPSEPVTGELFF
- | TRBJ2-3 | many | TRBV7-2 | 15 | TGTGCCAGCAGCTTTTTTGTGGGAAACACAGATACGCAGTATTTT | CASSFFVGNTDTQYF
- | TRBJ1-1 | - | TRBV7-9 | 15 | TGTGCCAGCAGCCGGGGAGGGGTGACCTACACTGAAGCTTTCTTT | CASSRGGVTYTEAFF
- | TRBJ2-7 | many | TRBV7-8 | 12 | TGTGCCAGCAGCTTTTCGGGGAACGAGCAGTACTTC | CASSFSGNEQYF
- | TRBJ2-7 | few | TRBV6-1 | 14 | TGTGCCAGCAGAGGCGGGACGGTCCCCTACGAGCAGTACTTC | CASRGGTVPYEQYF
- | TRBJ2-1 | many | TRBV3-1 | 16 | TGTGCCAGCAGCCAAGTATCAGGGAGAAAATACAATGAGCAGTTCTTC | CASSQVSGRKYNEQFF
- | TRBJ2-7 | - | TRBV12-3/TRBV12-4 | 16 | TGTGCCAGCGGCCCACCCCCAGGGGCAGATTCCTACGAGCAGTACTTC | CASGPPPGADSYEQYF
TRBD2 | TRBJ2-7 | many | TRBV18 | 14 | TGTGCCAGCTCACGTCTACTAGCGGGTTACGAGCAGTACTTC | CASSRLLAGYEQYF
- | TRBJ2-2 | many | TRBV5-8 | 14 | TGTGCCAGCAAAGGAGGGAGCGACACCGGGGAGCTGTTTTTT | CASKGGSDTGELFF
TRBD1 | TRBJ1-2 | - | TRBV14 | 16 | TGTGCCAGCAGCACCCGGGACAGGGGGCGCGGGCATGGCTACACCTTC | CASSTRDRGRGHGYTF
- | TRBJ1-1 | many | TRBV12-3/TRBV12-4 | 14 | TGTGCCAGCAGTTTTGGGGGGACAAACACTGAAGCTTTCTTT | CASSFGGTNTEAFF
TRBD1 | TRBJ1-5 | many | TRBV30 | 16 | TGTGCCAGTAGCCCCAAGTCAGGGGGCGATGGACAGCCCCAGCATTTT | CASSPKSGGDGQPQHF
- | TRBJ1-1 | few | TRBV29-1 | 13 | TGCAGCGTTGAAACTGGGTACCCTCTTTCCACTTTCTTT | CSVETGYPLSTFF
- | TRBJ2-3 | many | TRBV3-1 | 13 | TGTGCCAGCAGGTTGGGGGCTGAAGATACGCAGTATTTT | CASRLGAEDTQYF
- | TRBJ2-1 | many | TRBV5-5 | 16 | TGTGCCAGCAGCTTGTTAGGGCAGGGGGGACTAAATGAGCAGTTCTTC | CASSLLGQGGLNEQFF
- | TRBJ2-5 | - | TRBV15 | 13 | TGTGCTACCCAGGGGGGAGATGGGGAGACCCAGTACTTC | CATQGGDGETQYF
- | TRBJ1-5 | many | TRBV2 | 15 | TGTGCCAGCAGTGGGGGGATCAATAGCAATCAGCCCCAGCATTTT | CASSGGINSNQPQHF
- | TRBJ2-2 | - | TRBV30 | 16 | TGTGCCTGGAGGGCCCCTTACGGGCGAATCACCGGGGAGCTGTTTTTT | CAWRAPYGRITGELFF
- | TRBJ2-6 | - | TRBV12-3/TRBV12-4 | 19 | TGTGCCAGCAGTACCTCGCCGGGGACCCCATCCTCTGGGGCCAACGTCCTGACTTTC | CASSTSPGTPSSGANVLTF
- | TRBJ1-2 | many | TRBV6-2/TRBV6-3 | 14 | TGTGCCAGCAGCGAACCGGATTTGAACTATGGCTACACCTTC | CASSEPDLNYGYTF
- | TRBJ2-1 | many | TRBV2 | 12 | TGTGCCAGCAGAGAAGATGAGGGTGAGCAGTTCTTC | CASREDEGEQFF
- | TRBJ2-1 | few | TRBV20-1 | 15 | TGCAGTGCTAGACTAGCGAGGGGGACCTACAATGAGCAGTTCTTC | CSARLARGTYNEQFF
TRBD2 | TRBJ2-3 | few | TRBV28 | 16 | TGTGCCAGCAGTTCCTTTCCGGGACTAGCGGCAGATACGCAGTATTTT | CASSSFPGLAADTQYF
- | TRBJ2-7 | many | TRBV7-8 | 13 | TGTGCCAGCAGCCTCCGGGACGTCTACGAGCAGTACTTC | CASSLRDVYEQYF
TRBD1 | TRBJ2-3 | many | TRBV27 | 15 | TGTGCCAGCAGCCTGGGACAGGGGCGACGAGATACGCAGTATTTT | CASSLGQGRRDTQYF
TRBD1 | TRBJ1-2 | - | TRBV6-1 | 15 | TGTGCCAGCAGTGGGGGGGACAGGGGACGCTATGGCTACACCTTC | CASSGGDRGRYGYTF
- | TRBJ2-2 | - | TRBV6-1 | 15 | TGTGCCAGCAGTGAATTCGGGGGGCCCACCGGGGAGCTGTTTTTT | CASSEFGGPTGELFF
- | TRBJ2-2 | few | TRBV7-9 | 14 | TGTGCCAGCAGTCGACAGCCGAACACCGGGGAGCTGTTTTTT | CASSRQPNTGELFF
TRBD2 | TRBJ2-7 | - | TRBV18 | 16 | TGTGCCAGCTCACCACCGGGAGCGGGGCCCCCCTACGAGCAGTACTTC | CASSPPGAGPPYEQYF
TRBD1 | TRBJ2-5 | few | TRBV6-2/TRBV6-3 | 14 | TGTGCCAGCAGCACCGGGACAGATCAAGAGACCCAGTACTTC | CASSTGTDQETQYF
TRBD1 | TRBJ2-3 | - | TRBV7-9 | 16 | TGTGCCAGCACCCTAGGACAGGGTCCTAGCACAGATACGCAGTATTTT | CASTLGQGPSTDTQYF
- | TRBJ2-1 | many | TRBV20-1 | 12 | TGCAGTGCTAGCGGCCACTACAATGAGCAGTTCTTC | CSASGHYNEQFF
- | TRBJ2-7 | few | TRBV29-1 | 13 | TGCAGCGTTGGACAGGCTCGCTCCTACGAGCAGTACTTC | CSVGQARSYEQYF